Below are 28 T cell receptor beta chains sequenced from a single sample in a study of blood T cell repertoires in COVID-19. Here immunoSEQ multiplex PCR was the method, and the copy in TCRdb shows in-frame clones only, minus some. The repertoire holds a few hundred thousand clones, with about four fifths as singletons. The sample was peripheral blood. Every receptor here comes from a woman aged 18-29 years with acute or convalescent COVID-19.

This clone was seen at least ten times. The chain carries TRBV5-1 and TRBJ1-6; D is undetermined. There are 15 residues in the CDR3. Germline V gene data show CDR1 as SGHRS and CDR2 as YFSETQ. The V and J ends lost 0 bases and 14 bases respectively, with 18 bases between them. The CDR3 DNA is TGCGCCAGCAGCTTGGCCGCGTCAGACTGGAGGACCCTCCACTTT. Translating it yields CASSLAASDWRTLHF. Supplemented by reference TRBV5-1 and TRBJ1-6, the full variable domain reads KAGVTQTPRYLIKTRGQQVTLSCSPISGHRSVSWYQQTPGQGLQFLFEYFSETQRNKGNFPGRFSGRQFSNSRSEMNVSTLELGDSALYLCASSLAASDWRTLHFGNGTRLTVT.

This chain uses TRBV6-5 with TRBJ1-1; D is ambiguous. The CDR3 is 14 amino acids. V lost 5 bases, J lost 1 base, and 11 bases lay in between. CDR1 MNHEY and CDR2 SVGAGI come from the germline V gene. The CDR3 DNA follows: TGTGCCAGCAGTACTAACGGGTGGAACACTGAAGCTTTCTTT. It specifies CASSTNGWNTEAFF.

The rearrangement joins TRBV4-3 to TRBJ1-2; D is undetermined. V lost 2 bases and J lost 2, with 6 bases in between. The CDR3 runs 13 residues. From germline, CDR1 is LGHNA and CDR2 YSLEER. The CDR3 region is CASSQQENYGYTF. For the CDR3, the DNA is TGCGCCAGCAGCCAACAGGAAAACTATGGCTACACCTTC.

The J gene is TRBJ1-3, the V gene TRBV28; a possible D gene is TRBD1 (5 bases). Germline V gives CDR1 MDHEN, CDR2 SYDVKM. This CDR3 has 14 residues. The V and J ends lost 2 bases and 4 bases respectively, with 9 bases between them. The CDR3 reads CASSLQAGGNTIYF. For the CDR3, the DNA is TGTGCCAGCAGTTTACAGGCAGGGGGAAACACCATATATTTT. Variable domain in full (rest from reference TRBV28 and TRBJ1-3): DVKVTQSSRYLVKRTGEKVFLECVQDMDHENMFWYRQDPGLGLRLIYFSYDVKMKEKGDIPEGYSVSREKKERFSLILESASTNQTSMYLCASSLQAGGNTIYFGEGSWLTVV.

This rearrangement joins TRBV7-2 to TRBJ1-2; a weak D match, TRBD1 (5 bases). The CDR3 covers 14 residues. The V end was cut by 3 bases, the J end by 9 bases, with 17 bases between. Germline loops: CDR1 SGHTA, CDR2 FQGNSA. CDR3 sequence reads: CASSFSSAGLSYTF. The CDR3 DNA follows: TGTGCCAGCAGCTTCTCTTCGGCAGGGCTGAGCTACACCTTC. The full variable domain, rest sourced from reference TRBV7-2 and TRBJ1-2, is GAGVSQSPSNKVTEKGKDVELRCDPISGHTALYWYRQSLGQGLEFLIYFQGNSAPDKSGLPSDRFSAERTGGSVSTLTIQRTQQEDSAVYLCASSFSSAGLSYTFGSGTRLTVV.

The rearrangement uses TRBV9 and TRBJ2-6; no clear D. CDR3 length equals 16 residues. Trimming pared 5 bases from V and 0 bases from J, leaving 12 bases between. CDR1 is SGDLS, CDR2 YYNGEE, per germline. CDR3 bases: TGTGCCAGCAGGTTTAGCTCCCTCTCTGGGGCCAACGTCCTGACTTTC. This gives the protein CASRFSSLSGANVLTF.

The V call is TRBV4-3, the J call TRBJ2-7; 9 bases line up with TRBD1. V shed 4 bases, J shed 1 base, and the junction held 5 bases outside the gene matches. The CDR3 has 15 amino acids. CDR1 and CDR2 (germline): LGHNA, YSLEER. CDR3 amino acids: CASSPLDRGSYEQYF. The CDR3 DNA reads TGCGCCAGCAGCCCTTTGGACAGGGGTTCCTACGAGCAGTACTTC.

This clone has more than one count but fewer than ten. The chain combines TRBV27 with TRBJ2-3; D is unclear. The V gene lost 2 bases and the J gene lost 6 bases, with 12 bases spanning the gap. Germline V lookup: CDR1 MNHEY, CDR2 SMNVEV (reference sequence). The CDR3 extends over 14 amino acids. The CDR3 loop reads CASSLKWAYDTQYF. The CDR3 coding sequence is TGTGCCAGCAGTTTAAAGTGGGCTTACGATACGCAGTATTTT.

The sample holds a few counts of this clone. This chain uses TRBV7-9 with TRBJ1-6, with 8 nucleotides matching TRBD1. The CDR3 is 15 amino acids. J gave up 7 bases and V 3 bases, and 5 bases lay outside the gene matches. CDR1 and CDR2 from the germline V gene are SEHNR and FQNEAQ (reference sequence). The CDR3 reads CASSFQGAINSPLHF. The CDR3 nucleotides are TGTGCCAGCAGCTTCCAGGGGGCGATCAATTCACCCCTCCACTTT.

This chain uses TRBV27 with TRBJ1-2, with TRBD1 matching 7 bases. V gave up 6 bases and J gave up 1 base; unmatched junction bases: 5. Germline V gives CDR1 MNHEY, CDR2 SMNVEV (reference sequence). This CDR3 is built from 14 residues. The CDR3 reads CASSLDRVNYGYTF. In nucleotides, the CDR3 is TGTGCCAGCAGCCTCGACAGGGTTAACTATGGCTACACCTTC.

The gene calls are TRBV6-7 and TRBJ2-1, with D possibly being TRBD2 (7 bases). TRBV6-7 is known as an ORF, though its function is uncertain. Trimming stripped 1 base from V and 6 bases from J, with 22 bases between. The CDR3 is 18 amino acids. The CDR3 is CASSYYWGLASGPNEQFF. The CDR3 DNA reads TGTGCCAGCAGTTACTACTGGGGGCTGGCTAGCGGACCCAATGAGCAGTTCTTC.

This clone was counted only a few times. This chain joins TRBV14 and TRBJ1-4, with TRBD1 matching 7 bases. Germline CDR1 SGHDN, CDR2 FVKESK. J was trimmed by 7 bases and V by 6 bases; bases with no gene match: 8. The CDR3 has 14 amino acids. Here the CDR3 DNA reads TGTGCCAGCAGGTTGACAGGGTGGGGTGAAAAACTGTTTTTT. Encoded protein: CASRLTGWGEKLFF.

In the case of this clone: At the DNA level, this CDR3 is encoded by other sequences in the same sample as well. CDR3: CASSQGPLAVLSSYEQYF. DNA for the CDR3: TGTGCCAGCAGCCAGGGTCCCCTAGCGGTCCTTAGCTCCTACGAGCAGTACTTC. The V gene is TRBV3-1 (or the pseudogene TRBV3-2), the J gene TRBJ2-7, with TRBD2 identical over 7 bases. This CDR3 contains 18 residues. V trimming: 3 bases; J trimming: 0 bases; junction bases outside the gene matches: 14. CDR1 and CDR2 from the germline V gene are LGHDT and YNNKEL (reference sequence).

The chain couples TRBV5-1 to TRBJ2-2, with 7 nucleotides matching TRBD2. Germline-derived CDR1 and CDR2 are SGHRS and YFSETQ. Germline trimming cut 1 base from V and 1 base from J; bases unmatched to any gene: 4. The CDR3 spans 16 residues. CDR3 sequence (DNA): TGCGCCAGCAGCTTGTTAGGGAGGGGGAACACCGGGGAGCTGTTTTTT. Amino acid sequence: CASSLLGRGNTGELFF.

V and J are TRBV5-4 and TRBJ2-7, with TRBD1 identical over 10 bases. Germline V gene lookup returns CDR1 SGHNT and CDR2 YYREEE (reference sequence). The CDR3 sequence is 15 residues long. Trimming removed 4 bases from V and 2 bases from J; junction bases left unmatched: 6. CDR3 nucleotides: TGTGCCAGCAGCAAGGGACAGGGGATCACCTACGAGCAGTACTTC. Encoded protein: CASSKGQGITYEQYF.

The chain couples TRBV25-1 to TRBJ2-3, with D perhaps matching TRBD2 (6 bases). The germline V and J ends were trimmed by 0 bases and 4 bases, with 20 bases remaining between them. Germline V lookup: CDR1 MGHDK, CDR2 SYGVNS. The CDR3 extends over 18 amino acids. The CDR3 protein is CASSEYIRPGTGADTQYF. Written as DNA, the CDR3 is TGTGCCAGCAGTGAATATATTAGGCCCGGGACTGGGGCAGATACGCAGTATTTT.

The chain carries TRBV19 and TRBJ2-3; TRBD2 matches 9 bases. The V and J ends lost 7 bases and 5 bases, in that order; junction bases with no gene match: 10. CDR3 length: 15 amino acids. CDR1 is LNHDA and CDR2 is SQIVND in the germline V gene (reference sequence). DNA of the CDR3: TGTGCCAGTACACGCGGGAGGGCCTGGGGAGATACGCAGTATTTT. Protein sequence: CASTRGRAWGDTQYF.

The chain recombines TRBV6-6 with TRBJ2-7, with 12 bases identical to TRBD1. There are 14 residues in the CDR3. In germline, CDR1 is MNHNY, CDR2 SVGAGI (reference sequence). The junction had 3 bases not matched to a gene; V was cut back by 5 bases and J by 4 bases. CDR3 sequence (DNA): TGTGCCAGCAGTGGGACAGGGGGCGAATACGAGCAGTACTTC. It yields the protein CASSGTGGEYEQYF.

The genes are TRBV4-3 and TRBJ1-2; D remains unclear. Trimming cost V 0 bases and J 1 base, with 9 bases left between them. CDR1 and CDR2 (germline): LGHNA, YSLEER. The CDR3 runs to 15 residues. This CDR3 is CASSQDVANNYGYTF. CDR3 DNA sequence: TGCGCCAGCAGCCAAGACGTAGCAAATAACTATGGCTACACCTTC.

The chain recombines TRBV6-6 with TRBJ2-1, with 7 bases lining up with TRBD1. V lost 5 bases and J lost 8; bases outside the gene matches: 12. The CDR3 totals 15 residues. Germline V gene sequence: CDR1 MNHNY, CDR2 SVGAGI (reference sequence). CDR3 region: CASSAFLDRSHEQFF. The CDR3 region has the DNA TGTGCCAGCAGTGCCTTCCTGGACAGGTCCCATGAGCAGTTCTTC.

The CDR3 nucleotides are TGTGCCAGCCGAAAGGACAGGGGTAGCTATGGCTACACCTTC. Protein sequence: CASRKDRGSYGYTF. J is TRBJ1-2 and V is TRBV19; 9 nucleotides agree with TRBD1. The CDR3 has 14 amino acids. Germline lookup yields CDR1 LNHDA and CDR2 SQIVND (reference sequence). With V trimmed by 9 bases and J by 4 bases, 9 bases remained unmatched.

The V and J genes are TRBV4-1 and TRBJ2-5; TRBD2 is a possible D gene (5 bases). Germline loops: CDR1 MGHRA, CDR2 YSYEKL. Trimming cost V 2 bases and J 5 bases, with 18 bases left between them. The CDR3 runs to 16 residues. The DNA for the CDR3 is TGCGCCAGCAGCCAATCAATCCGGGAATGGTGGGAGACCCAGTACTTC. Amino acids: CASSQSIREWWETQYF.

This chain links TRBV11-3 with TRBJ2-3; 7 bases are a match to TRBD1. Per germline, CDR1 SGHNT and CDR2 YENEEA. Trimming took 0 bases from V and 3 from J; bases not matched to a gene: 3. The CDR3 runs to 15 residues. For the CDR3, the DNA is TGTGCCAGCAGCTTAGACGGGACAGTTACAGATACGCAGTATTTT. It encodes CASSLDGTVTDTQYF.

The gene calls are TRBV5-1 and TRBJ2-3, with TRBD1 matching 7 bases. The CDR3 contains 13 residues. The germline V gene encodes CDR1 SGHRS and CDR2 YFSETQ. J was trimmed by 5 bases and V by 6 bases; bases with no gene match: 6. CDR3 nucleotides: TGCGCCAGCATCCGACAGGGCGGAGATACGCAGTATTTT. Translating it yields CASIRQGGDTQYF.

This clone was counted only a few times. This chain connects TRBV29-1 to TRBJ2-4; maybe TRBD1 (6 bases). CDR3 length: 15 amino acids. Germline CDR1 reads SQVTM; CDR2 reads ANQGSEA. V was pared by 0 bases and J by 6 bases, with 15 bases between. The CDR3 bases are TGCAGCGTTGAAGATGCCTGGACAGAGACAAACATTCAGTACTTC. Protein product: CSVEDAWTETNIQYF.

V gene TRBV6-1 combines with J gene TRBJ1-6; 7 bases match TRBD1. Trimming took 2 bases from V and 9 from J; bases not matched to a gene: 4. Germline V lookup: CDR1 MNHNS, CDR2 SASEGT. The CDR3 is 14 amino acids. This CDR3 reads CASSELGQVSPLHF. The CDR3 DNA reads TGTGCCAGCAGTGAACTCGGACAGGTTTCACCCCTCCACTTT.

In this sample, this clone turned up a few times. The J gene is TRBJ2-1, the V gene TRBV5-1; 7 bases fit TRBD1. Trimming at V came to 5 bases and at J to 2 bases, leaving 4 bases not matched to a gene. From germline, CDR1 is SGHRS and CDR2 YFSETQ. The CDR3 spans 14 residues. The CDR3 here is CASSRDSAYNEQFF. Written as DNA, the CDR3 is TGCGCCAGCAGTCGGGACAGCGCCTACAATGAGCAGTTCTTC.

The chain has TRBV5-8 and TRBJ2-7; unclear D gene. The germline gives CDR1 SGHTS, CDR2 YDEGEE. This CDR3 has 13 residues. V gave up 0 bases and J gave up 3 bases, with 7 bases separating them. CDR3 amino acids: CASSLGPLYEQYF. CDR3 coding DNA: TGTGCCAGCAGCTTGGGGCCCCTCTACGAGCAGTACTTC.